The T cell receptor beta chain described here comes from a study of T cells in Graves' hyperthyroidism and ophthalmopathy. Notes on the study in general: Researchers found most expanded thyroid clonotypes above 0.001 in blood as well. Classification by a 13 V-J model distinguished ophthalmopathy from stable hyperthyroidism.

The table lists this clonotype with a few counts. Antigen unknown. The V end lost 8 bases, the J end lost 5 bases, and 12 bases lay between the germline ends. CDR1 is MDHEN and CDR2 is SYDVKM in the germline V gene. CDR3 size: 12 residues. What was amplified from RNA transcripts were TCR beta CDR3 regions. Using the HTBI primer set, a first-round RT-PCR was run on the TCR CDR3. From the multiplex PCR reads, TCRdb called clonotypes with MiXCR, one entry per CDR3 protein. The repertoire holds under 250,000 distinct CDR3 sequences, around 16% seen once, with roughly 55% in the top ten. Sequenced material: blood. The TCR was taken from a woman aged 50 to 60 with Graves' hyperthyroidism. The chain links TRBV28 to TRBJ1-2; D might be TRBD1 (5 bases). CDR3: CASAGYFYGYTF. The DNA for the CDR3 is TGTGCCAGCGCAGGGTATTTTTATGGCTACACCTTC.